Listed below are T cell receptor beta chains from one sample, sequenced in a study of blood T cells in healthy people across ages. MiXCR was run by TCRdb on the 5' RACE reads, yielding one entry per CDR3 protein. This table holds over 950,000 distinct CDR3 sequences, roughly 50% found once. The sample was blood. The receptors originated from a woman in her fifties or sixties in good health. The CDR3 runs from the conserved cysteine through the conserved F or W. The D gene is left open where the match is weak. Some rows mark clone size as missing; the rest say once, few, many or name a class of expanded clone.

>-|-|TRBJ2-7|TRBV4-3
CASSQDKYGGYEQYF
TGCGCCAGCAGCCAAGATAAGTATGGGGGTTACGAGCAGTACTTC
>-|-|TRBJ2-5|TRBV6-1
CAGARDIQETQYF
TGTGCCGGTGCCCGGGACATCCAAGAGACCCAGTACTTC
>-|-|TRBJ1-5|TRBV6-4
CASSQAPGGPQHF
TGTGCCAGCAGTCAGGCCCCGGGGGGGCCCCAGCATTTT
>-|TRBD2|TRBJ2-5|TRBV28
CASSFVLAGEETQYF
TGTGCCAGCAGTTTTGTACTAGCGGGAGAAGAGACCCAGTACTTC
>-|-|TRBJ2-7|TRBV15
CATSRDKGAYEQYF
TGTGCCACCAGCAGAGATAAAGGTGCCTACGAGCAGTACTTC
>-|-|TRBJ1-2|TRBV4-1
CASSQTRGYGYIF
TGCGCCAGCAGCCAAACTCGGGGCTATGGCTACATCTTC
>-|TRBD1|TRBJ1-2|TRBV20-1
CSASDRRGPNYGYTF
TGCAGTGCTAGTGACCGCAGGGGGCCTAACTATGGCTACACCTTC
>-|-|TRBJ2-3|TRBV6-4
CATDTQYF
TGTGCCACAGATACGCAGTATTTT
>few|TRBD2|TRBJ2-1|TRBV20-1
CSAHFSGGHNEQFF
TGCAGTGCCCATTTTTCGGGAGGACACAATGAGCAGTTCTTC
>few|-|TRBJ1-5|TRBV7-3
CASSSWHNQPQHF
TGTGCCAGCAGCTCCTGGCACAATCAGCCCCAGCATTTT
>few|-|TRBJ2-7|TRBV4-2
CASSHSTGGYQREQYF
TGTGCCAGCAGCCACTCGACTGGGGGCTACCAACGGGAGCAGTACTTC
>-|TRBD2|TRBJ2-5|TRBV28
CASSLEAGLAGGSGNEQYF
TGTGCCAGCAGTTTAGAAGCTGGGCTAGCGGGAGGGAGCGGCAATGAGCAGTACTTC
>few|TRBD2|TRBJ2-5|TRBV20-1
CSARDPLAGGPQTQYF
TGCAGTGCTAGAGATCCTCTGGCGGGAGGGCCACAGACCCAGTACTTC
>few|-|TRBJ1-1|TRBV29-1
CSVDGQSGLTEAFF
TGCAGCGTTGACGGACAATCCGGACTCACTGAAGCTTTCTTT
>few|-|TRBJ2-1|TRBV5-1
CASSLGQPLLGEQFF
TGCGCCAGCAGCTTGGGTCAACCCCTCTTGGGTGAGCAGTTCTTC
>-|-|TRBJ2-1|TRBV3-1
CASSQGAASYNEQFF
TGTGCCAGCAGCCAAGGGGCAGCAAGTTACAATGAGCAGTTCTTC
>-|-|TRBJ2-7|TRBV15
CATSRDLVGYEQYF
TGTGCCACCAGCAGAGATTTGGTGGGCTACGAGCAGTACTTC
>-|TRBD2|TRBJ2-7|TRBV7-2
CASRPRGGPYEQYF
TGTGCCAGCAGACCCCGGGGGGGACCCTACGAGCAGTACTTC
>-|-|TRBJ2-3|TRBV29-1
CSVEGGDTDMQYF
TGCAGCGTTGAAGGAGGGGACACAGATATGCAGTATTTT
>-|-|TRBJ1-1|TRBV7-2
CASSPITRNTEAFF
TGTGCCAGCAGCCCCATCACAAGGAACACTGAAGCTTTCTTT
>-|-|TRBJ1-2|TRBV7-2
CASSDRRVHTF
TGTGCCAGCAGCGATCGCAGGGTCCACACCTTC
>-|-|TRBJ2-5|TRBV29-1
CSVESAPTQETQYF
TGCAGCGTTGAGTCAGCCCCGACACAAGAGACCCAGTACTTC
>few|TRBD2|TRBJ2-4|TRBV6-2/TRBV6-3
CASSPGGAVKNIQYF
TGTGCCAGCAGTCCGGGGGGAGCGGTCAAAAACATTCAGTACTTC
>few|-|TRBJ2-7|TRBV10-3
CAISDEGKLTEQYF
TGTGCCATCAGTGATGAGGGGAAGCTTACCGAGCAGTACTTC
>-|-|TRBJ2-7|TRBV4-1
CASSFRDPTYEQYF
TGCGCCAGCAGCTTCCGGGACCCCACCTACGAGCAGTACTTC
>-|TRBD2|TRBJ2-5|TRBV10-3
CATDSGRAGETQYF
TGTGCCACCGATAGCGGGAGGGCCGGGGAGACCCAGTACTTC